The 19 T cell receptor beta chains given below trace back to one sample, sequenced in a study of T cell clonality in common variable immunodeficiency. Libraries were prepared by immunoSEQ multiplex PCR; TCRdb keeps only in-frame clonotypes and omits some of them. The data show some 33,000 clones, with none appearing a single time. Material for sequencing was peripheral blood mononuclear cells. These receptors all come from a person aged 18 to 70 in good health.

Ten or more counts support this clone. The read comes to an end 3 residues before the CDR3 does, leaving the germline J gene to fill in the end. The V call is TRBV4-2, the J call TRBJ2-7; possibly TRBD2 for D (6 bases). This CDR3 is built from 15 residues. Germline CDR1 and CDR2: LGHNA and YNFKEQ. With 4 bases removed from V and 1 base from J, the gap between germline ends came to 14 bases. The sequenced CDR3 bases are TGTGCCAGCAGCCCAACCTCTGGGGGGTCCTACGAG. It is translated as CASSPTSGGSYE. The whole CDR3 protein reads CASSPTSGGSYEQYF.

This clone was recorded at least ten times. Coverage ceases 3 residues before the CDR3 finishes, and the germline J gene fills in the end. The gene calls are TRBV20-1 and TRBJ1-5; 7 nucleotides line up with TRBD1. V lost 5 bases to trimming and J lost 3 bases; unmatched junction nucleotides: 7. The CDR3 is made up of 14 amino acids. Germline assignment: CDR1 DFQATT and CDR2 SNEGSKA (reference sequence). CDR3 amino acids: CSASQTGFNQPQHF. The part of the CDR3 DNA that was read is TGCAGTGCTTCCCAGACAGGGTTCAATCAGCCC.

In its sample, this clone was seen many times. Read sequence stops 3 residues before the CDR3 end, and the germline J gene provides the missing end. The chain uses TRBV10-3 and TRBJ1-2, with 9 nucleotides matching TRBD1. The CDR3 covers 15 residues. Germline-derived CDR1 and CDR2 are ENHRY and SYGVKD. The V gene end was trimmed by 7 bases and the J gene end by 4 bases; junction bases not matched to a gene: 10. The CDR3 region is CAITEGTGFGYGYTF. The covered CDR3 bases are TGTGCCATCACCGAAGGGACAGGGTTTGGCTATGGC.

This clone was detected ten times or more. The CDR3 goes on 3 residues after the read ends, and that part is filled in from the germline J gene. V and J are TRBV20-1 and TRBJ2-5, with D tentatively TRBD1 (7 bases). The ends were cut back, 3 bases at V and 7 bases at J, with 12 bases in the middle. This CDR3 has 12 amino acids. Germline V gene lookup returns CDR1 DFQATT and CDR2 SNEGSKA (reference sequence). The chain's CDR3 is CSARRGRGTQYF. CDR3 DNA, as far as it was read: TGCAGTGCTAGGAGGGGGCGGGGGACC.

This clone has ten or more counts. The CDR3 loop reads CASSLTGIAEAFF. CDR3 DNA (partial): TGTGCCAGCAGTCTGACAGGGATCGCTGAA. J is TRBJ1-1 and V is TRBV2, with TRBD1 matching 7 bases. The read comes to an end 3 residues before the CDR3 does, leaving the germline J gene to fill in the end. Germline V gene data show CDR1 as SNHLY and CDR2 as FYNNEI. Trimming at V came to 5 bases and at J to 6 bases, leaving 6 bases not matched to a gene. The CDR3 has 13 residues. The full variable domain, completed using reference TRBV2 and TRBJ1-1, is EPEVTQTPSHQVTQMGQEVILRCVPISNHLYFYWYRQILGQKVEFLVSFYNNEISEKSEIFDDQFSVERPDGSNFTLKIRSTKLEDSAMYFCASSLTGIAEAFFGQGTRLTVV.

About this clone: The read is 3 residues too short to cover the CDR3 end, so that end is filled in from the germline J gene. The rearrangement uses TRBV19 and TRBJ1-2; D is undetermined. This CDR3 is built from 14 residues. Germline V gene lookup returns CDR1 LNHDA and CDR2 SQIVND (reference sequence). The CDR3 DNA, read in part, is TGTGCCAGTAGTTCCCGACGAGACCACTACGAC. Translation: CASSSRRDHYD. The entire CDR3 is CASSSRRDHYDYTF.

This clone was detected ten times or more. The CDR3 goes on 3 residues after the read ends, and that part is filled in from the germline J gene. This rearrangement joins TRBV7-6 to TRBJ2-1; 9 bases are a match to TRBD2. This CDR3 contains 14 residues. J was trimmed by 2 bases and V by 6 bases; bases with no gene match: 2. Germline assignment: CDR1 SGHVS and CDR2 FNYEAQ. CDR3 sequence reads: CASSRTSAYNEQFF. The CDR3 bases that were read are TGTGCCAGCAGTAGGACTAGCGCCTACAATGAG.

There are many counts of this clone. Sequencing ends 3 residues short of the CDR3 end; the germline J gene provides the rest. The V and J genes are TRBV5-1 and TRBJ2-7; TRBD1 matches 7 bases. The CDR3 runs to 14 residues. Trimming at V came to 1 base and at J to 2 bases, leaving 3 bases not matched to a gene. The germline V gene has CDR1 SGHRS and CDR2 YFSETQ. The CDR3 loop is CASSLRQGPYEQYF. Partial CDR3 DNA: TGCGCCAGCAGCTTGCGACAGGGACCCTACGAG.

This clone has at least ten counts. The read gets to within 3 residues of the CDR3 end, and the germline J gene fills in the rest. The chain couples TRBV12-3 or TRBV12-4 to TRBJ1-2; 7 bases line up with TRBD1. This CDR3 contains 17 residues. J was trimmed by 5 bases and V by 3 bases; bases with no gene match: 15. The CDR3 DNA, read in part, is TGTGCCAGCAGTTTTCCCACTGAGAGGGGGCAAACTTATGGC. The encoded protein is CASSFPTERGQTYG. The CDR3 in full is CASSFPTERGQTYGYTF.

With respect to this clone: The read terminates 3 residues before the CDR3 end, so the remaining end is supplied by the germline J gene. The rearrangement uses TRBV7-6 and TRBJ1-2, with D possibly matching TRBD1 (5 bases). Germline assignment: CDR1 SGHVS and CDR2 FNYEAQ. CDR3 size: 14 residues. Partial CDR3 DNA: TGTGCCAGCAGCAGCGCGGGACTCCACAATGAC. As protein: CASSSAGLHND. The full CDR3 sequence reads CASSSAGLHNDYTF.

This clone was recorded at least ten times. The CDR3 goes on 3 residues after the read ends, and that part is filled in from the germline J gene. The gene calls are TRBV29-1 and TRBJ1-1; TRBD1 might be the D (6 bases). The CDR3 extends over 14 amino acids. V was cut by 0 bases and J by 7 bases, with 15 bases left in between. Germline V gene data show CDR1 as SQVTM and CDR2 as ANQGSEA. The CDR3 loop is CSVEDQSRGIEAFF. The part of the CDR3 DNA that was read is TGCAGCGTTGAAGATCAAAGCAGGGGAATTGAA.

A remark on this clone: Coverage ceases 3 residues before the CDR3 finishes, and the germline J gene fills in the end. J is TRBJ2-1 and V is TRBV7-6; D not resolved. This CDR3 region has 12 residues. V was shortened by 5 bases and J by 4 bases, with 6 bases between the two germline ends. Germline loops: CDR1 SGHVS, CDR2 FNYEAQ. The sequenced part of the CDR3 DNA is TGTGCCAGCAGCCCCCTATACAATGAG. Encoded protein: CASSPLYNE. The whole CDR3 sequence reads CASSPLYNEQFF.

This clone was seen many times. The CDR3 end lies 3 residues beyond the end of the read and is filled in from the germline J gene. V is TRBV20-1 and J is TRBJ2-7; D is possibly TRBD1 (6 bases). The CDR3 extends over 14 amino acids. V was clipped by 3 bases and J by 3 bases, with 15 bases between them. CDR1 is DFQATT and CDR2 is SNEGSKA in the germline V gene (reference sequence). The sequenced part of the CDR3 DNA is TGCAGTGCTAGGGGGGCGGGCAACCGCTACGAG. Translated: CSARGAGNRYE. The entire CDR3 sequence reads CSARGAGNRYEQYF.

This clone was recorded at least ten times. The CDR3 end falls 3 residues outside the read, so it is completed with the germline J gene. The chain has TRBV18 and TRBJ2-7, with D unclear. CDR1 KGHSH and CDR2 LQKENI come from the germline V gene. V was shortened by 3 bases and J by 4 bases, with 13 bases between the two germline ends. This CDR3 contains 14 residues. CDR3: CASSPPGKRYEQYF. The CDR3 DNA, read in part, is TGTGCCAGCTCACCTCCAGGTAAAAGATACGAG.

CDR3 amino acids: CASSEGPANYGYTF. The CDR3 DNA, read in part, is TGTGCCAGCAGTGAAGGCCCAGCTAACTATGGC. J is TRBJ1-2 and V is TRBV6-1; D not certain. The read terminates 3 residues before the CDR3 end, so the remaining end is supplied by the germline J gene. V was trimmed by 1 base and J by 0 bases, leaving 6 bases between them. CDR1 and CDR2 from the germline V gene are MNHNS and SASEGT. The length of the CDR3 is 14 residues.

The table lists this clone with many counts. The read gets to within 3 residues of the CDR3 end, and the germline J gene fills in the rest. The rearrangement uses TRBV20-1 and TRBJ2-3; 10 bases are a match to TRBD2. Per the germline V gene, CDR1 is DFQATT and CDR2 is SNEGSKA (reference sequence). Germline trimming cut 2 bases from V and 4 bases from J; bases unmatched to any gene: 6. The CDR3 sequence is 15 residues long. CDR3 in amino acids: CSARLMLAGADTQYF. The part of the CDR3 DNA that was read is TGCAGTGCTAGATTGATGCTAGCGGGAGCAGATACG.

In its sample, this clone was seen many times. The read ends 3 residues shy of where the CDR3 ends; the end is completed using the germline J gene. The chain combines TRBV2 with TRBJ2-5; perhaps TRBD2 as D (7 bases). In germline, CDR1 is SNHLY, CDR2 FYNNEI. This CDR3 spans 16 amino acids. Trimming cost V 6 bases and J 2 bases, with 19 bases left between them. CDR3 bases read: TGTGCCAGCAGACAATTCCGGGGGGCGGGTCAAGAGACC. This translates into CASRQFRGAGQET. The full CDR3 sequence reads CASRQFRGAGQETQYF.

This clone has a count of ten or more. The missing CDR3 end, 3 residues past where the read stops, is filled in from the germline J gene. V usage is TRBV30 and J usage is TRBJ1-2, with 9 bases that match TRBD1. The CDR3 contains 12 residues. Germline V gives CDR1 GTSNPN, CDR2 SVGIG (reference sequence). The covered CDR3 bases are TGTGCCTGGATCAGGGACAGGGTCGGC. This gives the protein CAWIRDRVG. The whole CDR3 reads CAWIRDRVGYTF.

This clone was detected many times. CDR3 sequence: CASSPPLDRALRNNEQFF. CDR3 bases read: TGTGCCAGCTCACCACCGCTGGACAGGGCTTTACGGAACAATGAG. The chain couples TRBV18 to TRBJ2-1; 8 bases match TRBD1. The read halts 3 residues ahead of the CDR3 end, with the missing end drawn from the germline J gene. This CDR3 spans 18 amino acids. V trimming: 0 bases; J trimming: 5 bases; junction bases outside the gene matches: 12. Germline-derived CDR1 and CDR2 are KGHSH and LQKENI.